This TCR beta chain appears in the sequencing data of a study of shared clonotypes between healthy human individuals. TCRdb keeps only in-frame clones here, not all; method: immunoSEQ multiplex PCR. The repertoire holds roughly 770,000 clones, with about 96% as singletons. Study conclusions and caveats: Compared with clonotypes that all four donors shared, non-shared clonotypes had lower generation probabilities. The represented genetic and exposure-history diversity was limited by the small number of donors.

The naive CD8 subset, CD45RO-negative cells positively selected for CCR7, excluded terminally differentiated effector memory CD45RA+ cells. As regards this clone: Antigen: not known.

The V end was cut by 0 bases, the J end by 1 base, with 15 bases between. The CDR3 runs to 17 residues. The germline V gene encodes CDR1 LGHNA and CDR2 YSLEER. The chain recombines TRBV4-3 with TRBJ2-5; unclear D gene. Material: naive CD8+ T cells sorted from blood. The clonotype originates from a man younger than 45 in good health. The CDR3 region is CASSQDPTERSQETQYF. In nucleotides, the CDR3 is TGCGCCAGCAGCCAAGATCCCACAGAGAGGTCCCAAGAGACCCAGTACTTC.